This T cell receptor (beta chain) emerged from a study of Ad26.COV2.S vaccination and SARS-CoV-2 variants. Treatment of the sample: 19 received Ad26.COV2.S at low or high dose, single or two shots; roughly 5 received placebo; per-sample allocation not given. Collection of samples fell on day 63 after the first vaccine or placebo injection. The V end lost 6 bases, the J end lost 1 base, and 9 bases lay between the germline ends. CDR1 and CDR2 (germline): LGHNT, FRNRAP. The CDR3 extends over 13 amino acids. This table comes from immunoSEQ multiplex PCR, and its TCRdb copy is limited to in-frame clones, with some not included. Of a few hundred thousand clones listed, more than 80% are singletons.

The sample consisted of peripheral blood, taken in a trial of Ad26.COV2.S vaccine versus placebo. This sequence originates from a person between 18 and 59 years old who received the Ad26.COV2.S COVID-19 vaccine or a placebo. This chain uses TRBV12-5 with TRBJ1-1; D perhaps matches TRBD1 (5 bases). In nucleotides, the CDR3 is TGTGCTAGTGGGATGACAGAGAACACTGAAGCTTTCTTT. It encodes CASGMTENTEAFF. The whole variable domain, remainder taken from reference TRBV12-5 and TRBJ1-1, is DARVTQTPRHKVTEMGQEVTMRCQPILGHNTVFWYRQTMMQGLELLAYFRNRAPLDDSGMPKDRFSAEMPDATLATLKIQPSEPRDSAVYFCASGMTENTEAFFGQGTRLTVV.